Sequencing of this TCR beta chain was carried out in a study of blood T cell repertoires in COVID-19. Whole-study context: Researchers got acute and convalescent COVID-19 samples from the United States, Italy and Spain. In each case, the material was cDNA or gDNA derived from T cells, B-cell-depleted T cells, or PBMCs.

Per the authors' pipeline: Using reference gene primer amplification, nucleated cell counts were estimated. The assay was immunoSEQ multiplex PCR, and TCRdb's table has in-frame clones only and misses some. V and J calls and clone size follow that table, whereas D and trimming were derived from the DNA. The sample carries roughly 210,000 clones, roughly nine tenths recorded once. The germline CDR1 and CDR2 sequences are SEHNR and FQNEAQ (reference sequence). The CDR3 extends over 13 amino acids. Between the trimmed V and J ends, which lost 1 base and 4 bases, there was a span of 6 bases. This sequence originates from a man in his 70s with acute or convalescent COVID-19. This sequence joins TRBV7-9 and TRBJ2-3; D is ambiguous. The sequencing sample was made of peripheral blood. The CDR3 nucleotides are TGTGCCAGCAGCTTAGATTATCCAGATACGCAGTATTTT. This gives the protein CASSLDYPDTQYF.